A single sample is the source of the 11 T cell receptor beta chains below, sequenced in a study of cytotoxic CD8 clonotypes in ibrutinib-treated CLL. Generated by immunoSEQ multiplex PCR, the TCRdb table keeps only in-frame clones and is missing some. The data show approximately 340,000 clones, under 70% seen once. Specimen: PBMCs, collected after 36 months of ibrutinib treatment. Receptor source: a human donor with chronic lymphocytic leukemia.

V is TRBV13 and J is TRBJ2-3; TRBD2 matches 10 bases. V shed 5 bases and J 1 base; nucleotides not matched to a gene: 3. Germline lookup yields CDR1 PRHDT and CDR2 FYEKMQ (reference sequence). The CDR3 runs to 15 residues. The DNA for the CDR3 is TGTGCCAGCAGCAGCGGGGGGGTCGGCACAGATACGCAGTATTTT. Translated, it gives CASSSGGVGTDTQYF.

The chain uses TRBV19 and TRBJ2-1, with 7 bases that match TRBD2. Trimming cost V 2 bases and J 6 bases; bases outside gene matches: 13. The germline V gene encodes CDR1 LNHDA and CDR2 SQIVND (reference sequence). This CDR3 has 17 residues. The CDR3 DNA follows: TGTGCCAGTAGTATACGGAGCGGACTAGTGCTGTCCAATGAGCAGTTCTTC. Encoded protein: CASSIRSGLVLSNEQFF.

The chain carries TRBV12-5 and TRBJ1-1; D is undetermined. CDR1 is LGHNT, CDR2 FRNRAP, per germline. The CDR3 is made up of 14 amino acids. V was shortened by 5 bases and J by 0 bases, with 10 bases between the two germline ends. In DNA, the CDR3 is TGTGCTAGTGGTATCCCCCCCATGAACACTGAAGCTTTCTTT. Amino acid sequence: CASGIPPMNTEAFF.

The V gene is TRBV6-5, the J gene TRBJ2-7; TRBD1 agrees at 10 bases. Germline V CDR1 and CDR2: MNHEY, SVGAGI. The V gene end was trimmed by 6 bases and the J gene end by 4 bases; junction bases not matched to a gene: 6. The CDR3 runs 14 residues. The CDR3 reads CASRRQGAVYEQYF. CDR3 coding DNA: TGTGCCAGCAGGCGACAGGGGGCAGTGTACGAGCAGTACTTC.

The V gene is TRBV12-5, the J gene TRBJ2-1; no definite D call. Trimming pared 7 bases from V and 7 bases from J, leaving 8 bases between. This CDR3 region has 11 residues. Germline CDR1 reads LGHNT; CDR2 reads FRNRAP. DNA of the CDR3: TGTGCTAGTGCCCTTGGGAATGAGCAGTTCTTC. This gives the protein CASALGNEQFF.

The chain links TRBV11-2 to TRBJ1-2; D not resolved. The germline V gene has CDR1 SGHAT and CDR2 FQNNGV. V was shortened by 0 bases and J by 3 bases, with 8 bases between the two germline ends. The CDR3 is 14 residues long. CDR3 sequence: CASSLDSWYYGYTF. The CDR3 DNA reads as TGTGCCAGCAGCTTAGATAGTTGGTACTATGGCTACACCTTC.

The chain is built from TRBV25-1 and TRBJ2-3; TRBD2 matches 11 bases. The CDR3 covers 17 residues. Germline V gives CDR1 MGHDK, CDR2 SYGVNS. The J segment lost 2 bases and the V segment lost 3 bases, leaving 7 bases of the junction unmatched. CDR3 coding DNA: TGTGCCAGCAGTGATAGCGGGAGGGGTACCCCCACAGATACGCAGTATTTT. Protein sequence: CASSDSGRGTPTDTQYF.

The chain recombines TRBV28 with TRBJ2-6; D is unclear. The germline V gene encodes CDR1 MDHEN and CDR2 SYDVKM. Trimming removed 4 bases at V and 0 bases at J, with 19 bases between. The length of the CDR3 is 19 residues. The CDR3 loop is CASSSRWAGPRSGANVLTF. CDR3 bases: TGTGCCAGCAGTTCTCGGTGGGCAGGTCCACGCTCTGGGGCCAACGTCCTGACTTTC.

CDR3 protein: CASSPDRDTQYF. The CDR3 coding sequence is TGTGCCAGCAGCCCGGATAGAGATACGCAGTATTTT. The V call is TRBV5-4, the J call TRBJ2-3; D is unclear. From germline, CDR1 is SGHNT and CDR2 YYREEE (reference sequence). V shed 4 bases and J shed 5 bases, with 8 bases lying between them. This CDR3 has 12 residues. Combining the CDR3 with reference TRBV5-4 and TRBJ2-3 gives the whole variable domain ETGVTQSPTHLIKTRGQQVTLRCSSQSGHNTVSWYQQALGQGPQFIFQYYREEENGRGNFPPRFSGLQFPNYSSELNVNALELDDSALYLCASSPDRDTQYFGPGTRLTVL.

The chain links TRBV6-5 to TRBJ1-6, with D possibly matching TRBD1 (5 bases). CDR1 is MNHEY and CDR2 is SVGAGI in the germline V gene. The CDR3 runs 12 residues. V was shortened by 5 bases and J by 7 bases, with 6 bases between the two germline ends. CDR3 residues: CASSKGNSPLHF. The CDR3 DNA sequence: TGTGCCAGCAGTAAGGGGAATTCACCCCTCCACTTT.

The chain is built from TRBV9 and TRBJ1-4; D possibly corresponds to TRBD1 (5 bases). Germline CDR1 and CDR2: SGDLS and YYNGEE. The CDR3 is 15 amino acids. The V and J ends lost 5 bases and 6 bases respectively, with 17 bases between them. The CDR3 nucleotides are TGTGCCAGCAGTCAAGAGGGGTGGGCTGATGAAAAACTGTTTTTT. It translates to CASSQEGWADEKLFF.